This T cell receptor (beta chain) derives from a study of blood T cell repertoires in COVID-19. Study context: PBMCs, B-cell-depleted T cells, or T cells were the source of the cDNA or gDNA that made up the material.

Per the original data handling: Quantification of nucleated cells was approximated via reference gene primer amplification. Profiling relied on immunoSEQ multiplex PCR, and the TCRdb table lists in-frame clones only, not all of them. V and J calls and clone size are given by that table; D and trimming were obtained from the DNA. The sample comprises roughly 380,000 clones, about 88% of which are singletons, and about 1.4% rests with the top ten. Seattle patients were enrolled while actively infected and followed longitudinally. The TCR was taken from a woman between 35 and 50 years old with COVID-19, enrolled during active disease. Sequencing was performed on peripheral blood.

The CDR3 nucleotides read TGTGCCAGCAGTTACGGGGACATGTTCTACGAGCAGTACTTC. Its protein product is CASSYGDMFYEQYF. The V and J genes are TRBV6-5 and TRBJ2-7; a possible D gene is TRBD1 (6 bases). The V gene lost 2 bases and the J gene lost 3 bases, with 11 bases spanning the gap. The germline CDR1 and CDR2 sequences are MNHEY and SVGAGI. This CDR3 has 14 amino acids.